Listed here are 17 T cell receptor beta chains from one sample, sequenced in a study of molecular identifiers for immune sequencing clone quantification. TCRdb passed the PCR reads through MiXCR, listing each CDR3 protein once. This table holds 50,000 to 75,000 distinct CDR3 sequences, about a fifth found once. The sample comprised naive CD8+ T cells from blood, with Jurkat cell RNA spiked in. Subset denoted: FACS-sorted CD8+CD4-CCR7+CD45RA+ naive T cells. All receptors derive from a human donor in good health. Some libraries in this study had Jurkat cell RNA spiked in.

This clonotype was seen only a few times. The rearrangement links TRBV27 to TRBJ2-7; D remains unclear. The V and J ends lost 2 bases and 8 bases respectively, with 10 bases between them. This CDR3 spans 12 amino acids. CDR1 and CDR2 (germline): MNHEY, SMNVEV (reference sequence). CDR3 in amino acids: CASSLIGGKQYF. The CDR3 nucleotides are TGTGCCAGCAGTTTAATTGGTGGCAAGCAGTACTTC.

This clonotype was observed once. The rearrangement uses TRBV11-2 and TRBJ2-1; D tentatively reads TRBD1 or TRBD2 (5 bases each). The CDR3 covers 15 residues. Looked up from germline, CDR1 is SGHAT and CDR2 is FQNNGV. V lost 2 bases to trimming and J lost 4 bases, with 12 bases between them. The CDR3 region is CASSLHSGSYNEQFF. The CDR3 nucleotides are TGTGCCAGCAGCTTACATTCAGGGAGTTACAATGAGCAGTTCTTC.

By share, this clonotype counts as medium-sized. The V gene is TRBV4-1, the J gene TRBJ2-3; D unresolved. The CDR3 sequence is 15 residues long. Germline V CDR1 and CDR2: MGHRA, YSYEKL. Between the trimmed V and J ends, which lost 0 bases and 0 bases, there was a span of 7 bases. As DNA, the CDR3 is TGCGCCAGCAGCCAAGATCCCGGTAGCACAGATACGCAGTATTTT. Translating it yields CASSQDPGSTDTQYF.

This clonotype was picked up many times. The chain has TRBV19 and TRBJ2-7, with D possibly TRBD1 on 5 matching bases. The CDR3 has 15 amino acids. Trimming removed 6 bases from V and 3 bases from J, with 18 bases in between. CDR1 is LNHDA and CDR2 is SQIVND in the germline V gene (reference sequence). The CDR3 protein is CASSSLSGIHYEQYF. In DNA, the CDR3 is TGTGCCAGTAGCAGCCTTTCAGGGATCCACTACGAGCAGTACTTC.

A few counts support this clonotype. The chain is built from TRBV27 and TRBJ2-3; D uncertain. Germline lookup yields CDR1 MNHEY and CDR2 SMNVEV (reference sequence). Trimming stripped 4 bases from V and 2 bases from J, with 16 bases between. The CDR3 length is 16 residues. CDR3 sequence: CASSSSPAVHTDTQYF. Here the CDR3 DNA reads TGTGCCAGCAGTTCCTCTCCCGCGGTCCACACAGATACGCAGTATTTT.

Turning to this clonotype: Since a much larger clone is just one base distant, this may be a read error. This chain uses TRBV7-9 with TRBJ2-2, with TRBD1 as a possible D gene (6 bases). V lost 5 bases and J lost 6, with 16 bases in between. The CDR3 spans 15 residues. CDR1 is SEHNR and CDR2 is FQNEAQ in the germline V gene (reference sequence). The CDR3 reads CASSLEIGGSGELFF. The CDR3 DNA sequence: TGTGCCAGCAGCCTCGAGATAGGGGGATCCGGGGAGCTGTTTTTT.

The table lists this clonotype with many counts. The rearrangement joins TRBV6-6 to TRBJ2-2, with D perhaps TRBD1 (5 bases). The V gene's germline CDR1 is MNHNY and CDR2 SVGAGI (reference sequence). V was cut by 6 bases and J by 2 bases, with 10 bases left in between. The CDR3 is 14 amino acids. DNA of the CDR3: TGTGCCAGCAGCCGCGACAGAAACACCGGGGAGCTGTTTTTT. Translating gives CASSRDRNTGELFF.

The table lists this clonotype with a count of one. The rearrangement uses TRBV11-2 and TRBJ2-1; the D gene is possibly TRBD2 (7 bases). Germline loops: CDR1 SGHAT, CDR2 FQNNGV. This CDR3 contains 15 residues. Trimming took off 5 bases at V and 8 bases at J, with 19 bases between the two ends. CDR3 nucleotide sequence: TGTGCCAGCAGCCTGGGGGCGGGAGAGTACGATGAGCAGTTCTTC. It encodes CASSLGAGEYDEQFF.

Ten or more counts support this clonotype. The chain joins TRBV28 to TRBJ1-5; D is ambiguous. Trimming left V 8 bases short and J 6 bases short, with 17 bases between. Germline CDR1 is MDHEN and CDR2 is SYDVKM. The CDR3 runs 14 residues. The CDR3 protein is CASLEAGSAQPQHF. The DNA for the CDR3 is TGTGCCAGCCTCGAGGCGGGGTCAGCTCAGCCCCAGCATTTT.

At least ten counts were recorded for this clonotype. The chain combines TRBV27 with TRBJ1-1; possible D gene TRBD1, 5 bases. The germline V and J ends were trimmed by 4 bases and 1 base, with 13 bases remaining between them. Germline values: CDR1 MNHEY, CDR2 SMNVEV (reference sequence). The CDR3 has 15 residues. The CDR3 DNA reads TGTGCCAGCAGTTCGTGGGGGATTACGAACACTGAAGCTTTCTTT. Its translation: CASSSWGITNTEAFF.

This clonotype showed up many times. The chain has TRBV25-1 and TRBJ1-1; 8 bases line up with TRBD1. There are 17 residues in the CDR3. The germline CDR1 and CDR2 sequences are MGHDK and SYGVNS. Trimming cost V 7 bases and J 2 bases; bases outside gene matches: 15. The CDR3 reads CASIGIRDRRKNTEAFF. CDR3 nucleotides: TGTGCCAGCATTGGTATCCGGGACAGGAGAAAAAACACTGAAGCTTTCTTT. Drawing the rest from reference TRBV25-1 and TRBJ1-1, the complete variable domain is EADIYQTPRYLVIGTGKKITLECSQTMGHDKMYWYQQDPGMELHLIHYSYGVNSTEKGDLSSESTVSRIRTEHFPLTLESARPSHTSQYLCASIGIRDRRKNTEAFFGQGTRLTVV.

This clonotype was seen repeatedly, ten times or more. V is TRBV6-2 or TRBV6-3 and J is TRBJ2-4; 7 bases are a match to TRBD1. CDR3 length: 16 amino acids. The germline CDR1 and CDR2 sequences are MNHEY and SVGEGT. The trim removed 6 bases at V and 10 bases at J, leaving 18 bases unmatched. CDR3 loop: CASRTDRELGEEIQYF. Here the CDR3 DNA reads TGTGCCAGCAGAACCGACAGGGAACTGGGGGAAGAGATTCAGTACTTC.

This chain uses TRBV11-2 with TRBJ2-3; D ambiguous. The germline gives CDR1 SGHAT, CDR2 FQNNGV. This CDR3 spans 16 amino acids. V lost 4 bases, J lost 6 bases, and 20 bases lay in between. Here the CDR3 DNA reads TGTGCCAGCAGCTCCACCCAGGCTACCCAGTGGGATACGCAGTATTTT. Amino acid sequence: CASSSTQATQWDTQYF.

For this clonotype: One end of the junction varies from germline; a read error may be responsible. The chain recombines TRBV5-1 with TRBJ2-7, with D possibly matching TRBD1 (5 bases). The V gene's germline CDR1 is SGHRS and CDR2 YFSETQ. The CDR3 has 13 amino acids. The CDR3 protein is CASSDSSSYERYF. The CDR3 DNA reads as TGCGCCAGCAGCGACAGTAGCTCCTACGAGCGGTACTTC.

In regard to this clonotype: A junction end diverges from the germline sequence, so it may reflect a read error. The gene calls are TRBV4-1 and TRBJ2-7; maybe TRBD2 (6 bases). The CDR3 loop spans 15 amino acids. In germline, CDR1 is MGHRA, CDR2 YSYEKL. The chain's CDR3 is CAGSQTGSGTYEQYF. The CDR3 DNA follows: TGCGCCGGCAGCCAAACCGGTAGCGGAACCTACGAGCAGTACTTC.

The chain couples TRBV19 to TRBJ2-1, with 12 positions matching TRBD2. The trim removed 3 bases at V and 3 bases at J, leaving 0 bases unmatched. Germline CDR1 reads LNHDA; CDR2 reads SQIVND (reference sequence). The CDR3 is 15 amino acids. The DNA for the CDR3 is TGTGCCAGTAGTATGACTAGCGGGGGCTACAATGAGCAGTTCTTC. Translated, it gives CASSMTSGGYNEQFF.

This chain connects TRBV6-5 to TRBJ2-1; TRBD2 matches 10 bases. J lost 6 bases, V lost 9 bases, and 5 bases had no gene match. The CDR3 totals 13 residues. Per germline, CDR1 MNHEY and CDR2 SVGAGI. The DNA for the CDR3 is TGTGCCAGTCTAGCGGGAGAGGGCAATGAGCAGTTCTTC. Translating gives CASLAGEGNEQFF.